Presented here are 18 T cell receptor beta chains from one specimen sequenced in a study of blood T cell repertoires in COVID-19. Sequenced by immunoSEQ multiplex PCR; TCRdb stores in-frame clones only, minus some. The sample lists 150,000 or so clones; around 82% were seen once. Sequencing used PBMCs or T cells enriched from blood (not recorded which). These receptors came from a middle-aged man who had recovered from COVID-19.

The V and J genes are TRBV7-9 and TRBJ2-7; D possibly corresponds to TRBD1 (6 bases). Looked up from germline, CDR1 is SEHNR and CDR2 is FQNEAQ (reference sequence). Trimming removed 5 bases from V and 0 bases from J, with 11 bases in between. This CDR3 region has 14 residues. The CDR3 region is CASSHRDTSYEQYV. CDR3 DNA sequence: TGTGCCAGCAGCCACCGGGACACCTCCTACGAGCAGTACGTC.

This CDR3 reads CASSLGPGADFYEQYV. CDR3 nucleotide sequence: TGTGCCAGCAGCTTAGGGCCAGGGGCCGATTTTTACGAGCAGTACGTC. The chain uses TRBV11-2 and TRBJ2-7; D is perhaps TRBD1 (6 bases). In germline, CDR1 is SGHAT, CDR2 FQNNGV. CDR3 length equals 16 residues. The V end lost 1 base, the J end lost 4 bases, and 17 bases lay between the germline ends.

This chain connects TRBV11-2 to TRBJ1-2; a weak D match, TRBD1 (5 bases). Germline values: CDR1 SGHAT, CDR2 FQNNGV. V was pared by 5 bases and J by 4 bases, with 14 bases between. This CDR3 contains 14 residues. The CDR3 bases are TGTGCCAGCAGCCCGGGAGGGGCCCTCTATGGCTACACCTTC. Translated, it gives CASSPGGALYGYTF.

This clone appeared a few times. This specimen includes other DNA sequences encoding the same CDR3. The chain couples TRBV3-1 (or the pseudogene TRBV3-2) to TRBJ2-5; D ambiguous. Trimming removed 6 bases at V and 4 bases at J, with 6 bases between. CDR1 and CDR2 from the germline V gene are LGHDT and YNNKEL (reference sequence). The CDR3 runs to 11 residues. The CDR3 is CASSRGETQYF. Here the CDR3 DNA reads TGTGCCAGCAGTCGCGGAGAGACCCAGTACTTC.

The chain couples TRBV7-8 to TRBJ1-1; D possibly corresponds to TRBD1 (5 bases). This CDR3 region has 14 residues. Germline CDR1 SGHVS, CDR2 FQNEAQ. The V gene lost 5 bases and the J gene lost 3 bases, with 13 bases spanning the gap. In nucleotides, the CDR3 is TGTGCCAGCAGCCCGCGTTTGGGGCACACTGAAGCTTTCTTT. It encodes CASSPRLGHTEAFF.

The genes are TRBV7-9 and TRBJ2-1; 12 nucleotides line up with TRBD2. The germline gives CDR1 SEHNR, CDR2 FQNEAQ (reference sequence). Losses at the gene ends were 3 bases for V and 7 bases for J; bases not matched to a gene: 4. The CDR3 totals 15 residues. The CDR3 DNA sequence: TGTGCCAGCAGCTTCCTAGCGGGGGGGCTAAATGAGCAGTTCTTC. It encodes CASSFLAGGLNEQFF.

The chain links TRBV29-1 to TRBJ1-2; 7 bases are a match to TRBD1. In germline, CDR1 is SQVTM, CDR2 ANQGSEA. The V and J ends lost 0 bases and 1 base, in that order; junction bases with no gene match: 11. This CDR3 has 17 residues. CDR3 in DNA: TGCAGCGTTGAAGATCCCCGGGACAGAACCTTTAACTATGGCTACACCTTC. As protein: CSVEDPRDRTFNYGYTF.

This chain joins TRBV5-4 and TRBJ2-3; no clear D gene. The germline gives CDR1 SGHNT, CDR2 YYREEE (reference sequence). Trimming pared 5 bases from V and 9 bases from J, leaving 10 bases between. This CDR3 comprises 11 residues. CDR3 loop: CASRFGVTQYF. The CDR3 DNA reads TGTGCCAGCAGATTTGGAGTGACGCAGTATTTT.

This rearrangement joins TRBV10-1 to TRBJ2-1, with 8 bases aligning to TRBD2. The germline CDR1 and CDR2 sequences are WNHNN and SYGVQD (reference sequence). J lost 13 bases, V lost 6 bases, and 8 bases had no gene match. The CDR3 runs 12 residues. DNA for the CDR3: TGCGCCAGCAGCACGAGCGGGGGTGAACAGTTCTTC. Translating it yields CASSTSGGEQFF.

The chain links TRBV2 to TRBJ1-2, with 7 bases fitting TRBD1. The CDR3 extends over 12 amino acids. With V trimmed by 7 bases and J by 4 bases, 3 bases remained unmatched. Germline assignment: CDR1 SNHLY and CDR2 FYNNEI. The CDR3 bases are TGTGCCAGCACGGACAGGCTCTATGGCTACACCTTC. Residues: CASTDRLYGYTF. Full variable domain (missing parts from reference TRBV2 and TRBJ1-2): EPEVTQTPSHQVTQMGQEVILRCVPISNHLYFYWYRQILGQKVEFLVSFYNNEISEKSEIFDDQFSVERPDGSNFTLKIRSTKLEDSAMYFCASTDRLYGYTFGSGTRLTVV.

This chain connects TRBV18 to TRBJ1-5; TRBD1 matches at 7 bases. CDR1 and CDR2 (germline): KGHSH, LQKENI. This CDR3 is 15 amino acids long. With 3 bases clipped from V and 4 bases from J, the junction kept 6 bases outside the gene matches. The CDR3 DNA reads as TGTGCCAGCTCACCTCAGGGGGATTGGAATCAGCCCCAGCATTTT. It translates to CASSPQGDWNQPQHF.

This clone has only a few counts. The chain couples TRBV3-1 (or the pseudogene TRBV3-2) to TRBJ2-7; D might be TRBD2 (6 bases). Per the germline V gene, CDR1 is LGHDT and CDR2 is YNNKEL (reference sequence). V was clipped by 3 bases and J by 7 bases, with 13 bases between them. The CDR3 is 13 residues long. Here the CDR3 reads CASSHGGAREQYV. CDR3 sequence (DNA): TGTGCCAGCAGCCATGGAGGGGCTAGGGAGCAGTACGTC.

Turning to this clone: Distinct nucleotide sequences in the sample also encode this CDR3. The CDR3 coding sequence is TGTGCCAGCTCACCAGACTCCGACTATGGCTACACCTTC. This sequence encodes CASSPDSDYGYTF. This chain uses TRBV18 with TRBJ1-2, with no clear D. The CDR3 sequence is 13 residues long. V lost 2 bases, J lost 3 bases, and 7 bases lay in between. Per the germline V gene, CDR1 is KGHSH and CDR2 is LQKENI.

The J gene is TRBJ2-7, the V gene TRBV7-6; 12 nucleotides agree with TRBD2. V was pared by 5 bases and J by 4 bases, with 6 bases of the junction left unmatched. Germline CDR1 is SGHVS and CDR2 is FNYEAQ. This CDR3 has 15 amino acids. CDR3 sequence reads: CASSRSTSGGYEQYF. Written as DNA, the CDR3 is TGTGCCAGCAGCCGATCGACTAGCGGGGGTTACGAGCAGTACTTC.

This chain uses TRBV19 with TRBJ2-2; 8 positions match TRBD1. CDR3 size: 15 residues. With 2 bases clipped from V and 7 bases from J, the junction kept 6 bases outside the gene matches. Germline lookup yields CDR1 LNHDA and CDR2 SQIVND (reference sequence). CDR3 residues: CASSISGQGSGELFF. CDR3 nucleotides: TGTGCCAGTAGTATATCTGGACAGGGAAGCGGGGAGCTGTTTTTT.

The chain combines TRBV29-1 with TRBJ1-6; D might be TRBD1 (5 bases). The CDR3 runs to 13 residues. V gave up 6 bases and J gave up 8 bases, with 14 bases separating them. Germline lookup yields CDR1 SQVTM and CDR2 ANQGSEA. CDR3 nucleotide sequence: TGCAGCGTACGGTCCAGGGCCGATTCACCCCTCCACTTT. Protein: CSVRSRADSPLHF.

The chain carries TRBV19 and TRBJ2-4; D is possibly TRBD1 (6 bases). The CDR3 is 15 amino acids. V was trimmed by 7 bases and J by 2 bases, leaving 15 bases between them. Germline loops: CDR1 LNHDA, CDR2 SQIVND (reference sequence). The CDR3 sequence: CASTGVELPKNIQYF. Written as DNA, the CDR3 is TGTGCCAGTACAGGGGTGGAACTGCCCAAAAACATTCAGTACTTC.

A remark on this clone: The junction shows a germline mismatch at one end, possibly a read error. The J gene is TRBJ1-6, the V gene TRBV7-9; D gene unclear. The CDR3 loop spans 13 amino acids. Germline V gives CDR1 SEHNR, CDR2 FQNEAQ (reference sequence). For the CDR3, the DNA is TGTGCCAGCAGCCTAGCAGAGAATTCACCCCTCCACTTT. Residues: CASSLAENSPLHF.